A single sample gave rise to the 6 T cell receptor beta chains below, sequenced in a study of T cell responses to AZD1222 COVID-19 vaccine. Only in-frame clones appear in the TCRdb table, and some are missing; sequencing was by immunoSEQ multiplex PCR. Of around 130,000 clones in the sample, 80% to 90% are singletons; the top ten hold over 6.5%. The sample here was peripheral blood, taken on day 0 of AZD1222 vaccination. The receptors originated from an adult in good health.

The CDR3 sequence: CASSESPGLASYNEQFF. The CDR3 nucleotides are TGCGCCAGCAGTGAGTCACCCGGCCTAGCTTCCTACAATGAGCAGTTCTTC. This chain links TRBV10-2 with TRBJ2-1; D may be TRBD2 (5 bases). Germline-derived CDR1 and CDR2 are WSHSY and SAAADI. V was shortened by 0 bases and J by 1 base, with 13 bases between the two germline ends. CDR3 size: 17 residues.

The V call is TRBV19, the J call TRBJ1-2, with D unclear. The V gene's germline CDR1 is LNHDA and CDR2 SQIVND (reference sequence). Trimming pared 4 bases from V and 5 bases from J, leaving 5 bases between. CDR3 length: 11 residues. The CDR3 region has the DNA TGTGCCAGTAGTAGCTCTTATGGCTACACCTTC. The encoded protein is CASSSSYGYTF.

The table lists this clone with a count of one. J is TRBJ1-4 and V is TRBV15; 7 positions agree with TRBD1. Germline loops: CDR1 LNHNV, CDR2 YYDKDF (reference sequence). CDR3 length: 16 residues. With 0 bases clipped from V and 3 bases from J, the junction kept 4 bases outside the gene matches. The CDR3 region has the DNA TGTGCCACCAGCAGAGATCCCCAGGGGGCTAATGAAAAACTGTTTTTT. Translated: CATSRDPQGANEKLFF.

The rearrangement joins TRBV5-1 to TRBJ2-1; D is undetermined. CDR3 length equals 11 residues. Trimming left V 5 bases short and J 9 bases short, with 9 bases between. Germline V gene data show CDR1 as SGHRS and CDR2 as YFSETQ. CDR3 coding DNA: TGCGCCAGCAGAGGAGAGATTGAGCAGTTCTTC. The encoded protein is CASRGEIEQFF.

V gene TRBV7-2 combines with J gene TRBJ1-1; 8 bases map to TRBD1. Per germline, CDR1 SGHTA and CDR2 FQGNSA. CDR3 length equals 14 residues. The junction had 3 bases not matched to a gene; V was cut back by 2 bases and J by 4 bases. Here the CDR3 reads CASSLSGQGTEAFF. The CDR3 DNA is TGTGCCAGCAGCTTATCTGGACAGGGCACTGAAGCTTTCTTT.

CDR3 sequence (DNA): TGTGCCAGCAGTCTTGATTCGAACACTGAAGCTTTCTTT. Protein: CASSLDSNTEAFF. V is TRBV7-9 and J is TRBJ1-1; D not certain. Trimming removed 6 bases from V and 1 base from J, with 9 bases in between. The CDR3 totals 13 residues. Looked up from germline, CDR1 is SEHNR and CDR2 is FQNEAQ (reference sequence).